These T cell receptor beta chains were read from a single sample in a study of cytomegalovirus exposure and HLA in healthy donors. Profiled with immunoSEQ multiplex PCR; TCRdb holds only in-frame clones, not every one. The sample records 150,000 to 200,000 clones, around 81% being singletons. Sequencing was performed on PBMCs. All receptors derive from a woman between 18 and 29 years old in good health and CMV-seropositive. Each CDR3 is given with its conserved first and last residue. Each record gives: CDR3 DNA, CDR3 protein, J gene, D gene, V gene, clone size. A D gene is named only where the DNA matches it firmly. For some rows the clone size is stated as once, few or many, or as a class when expanded; others skip it.

CDR3nt: TGCAGCGTTGAAAGGCAGGGGAACACTGAAGCTTTCTTT; CDR3aa: CSVERQGNTEAFF; j_gene: TRBJ1-1; d_gene: -; v_gene: TRBV29-1; abundance: few
CDR3nt: TGTGCCAGCAGCCGCCGACTAGCGGGGGCCCGAGACTCCTACGAGCAGTACTTC; CDR3aa: CASSRRLAGARDSYEQYF; j_gene: TRBJ2-7; d_gene: TRBD2; v_gene: TRBV4-2; abundance: -
CDR3nt: TGCGCCAGCAGCACGACTAGTGCGTCGGATACGCAGTATTTT; CDR3aa: CASSTTSASDTQYF; j_gene: TRBJ2-3; d_gene: -; v_gene: TRBV5-1; abundance: -
CDR3nt: TGTGCCACCAACCCCGTCGGTAGCGGGGGGGCATACAATGAGCAGTTCTTC; CDR3aa: CATNPVGSGGAYNEQFF; j_gene: TRBJ2-1; d_gene: TRBD2; v_gene: TRBV15; abundance: -
CDR3nt: TGTGCCACCAGTAGGACAGGACTTATGAACACTGAAGCTTTCTTT; CDR3aa: CATSRTGLMNTEAFF; j_gene: TRBJ1-1; d_gene: TRBD1; v_gene: TRBV15; abundance: -
CDR3nt: TGTGCCAGCAGCGAATCTACAGGGGGCGCCGAGGTCAAAAACATTCAGTACTTC; CDR3aa: CASSESTGGAEVKNIQYF; j_gene: TRBJ2-4; d_gene: TRBD1; v_gene: TRBV9; abundance: -
CDR3nt: TGTGCCAGCTCACCACAGGGGGCCAGCAATCAGCCCCAGCATTTT; CDR3aa: CASSPQGASNQPQHF; j_gene: TRBJ1-5; d_gene: TRBD1; v_gene: TRBV18; abundance: once
CDR3nt: TGTGCCAGCAGTTCAACCAGTAGGGGGTTGAACACTGAAGCTTTCTTT; CDR3aa: CASSSTSRGLNTEAFF; j_gene: TRBJ1-1; d_gene: -; v_gene: TRBV6-5; abundance: -
CDR3nt: TGTGCCAGCAGTGAAGAAGGGGCGGCTTCACCCCTCCACTTT; CDR3aa: CASSEEGAASPLHF; j_gene: TRBJ1-6; d_gene: -; v_gene: TRBV6-5; abundance: -
CDR3nt: TGCGCCAGCAGCTTGGAGGCGGGGGGCACAGATACGCAGTATTTT; CDR3aa: CASSLEAGGTDTQYF; j_gene: TRBJ2-3; d_gene: TRBD2; v_gene: TRBV5-1; abundance: -
CDR3nt: TGTGCCAGCAGCGCCGGGGGGGGGCGCGAGCAGTACTTC; CDR3aa: CASSAGGGREQYF; j_gene: TRBJ2-7; d_gene: TRBD2; v_gene: TRBV9; abundance: -
CDR3nt: TGTGCCAGCAGCGGTGACAGGGGATCCGTAAAGCCCCAGCATTTT; CDR3aa: CASSGDRGSVKPQHF; j_gene: TRBJ1-5; d_gene: TRBD1; v_gene: TRBV2; abundance: -
CDR3nt: TGTGCCAGTAGTCCCCAAATGGGACTAGCGGGGTCCTACGAGCAGTACTTC; CDR3aa: CASSPQMGLAGSYEQYF; j_gene: TRBJ2-7; d_gene: TRBD2; v_gene: TRBV19; abundance: -
CDR3nt: TGCGCCAGCAGCTTGGGGGTAGAGGCGAGGTCTGAAGCTTTCTTT; CDR3aa: CASSLGVEARSEAFF; j_gene: TRBJ1-1; d_gene: -; v_gene: TRBV5-1; abundance: once
CDR3nt: TGTGCCAGCAGTGATTTGCAGTTTGATGGCTACACCTTC; CDR3aa: CASSDLQFDGYTF; j_gene: TRBJ1-2; d_gene: -; v_gene: TRBV2; abundance: few
CDR3nt: TGCAGCGTTGAAAGGGGCGACTATGGCTACACCTTC; CDR3aa: CSVERGDYGYTF; j_gene: TRBJ1-2; d_gene: -; v_gene: TRBV29-1; abundance: -
CDR3nt: TGTAACCGGGTCCATCCCTACGAGCAGTACTTC; CDR3aa: CNRVHPYEQYF; j_gene: TRBJ2-7; d_gene: -; v_gene: TRBV25-1; abundance: -
CDR3nt: TGTGCCAGCAGTTGGGGGGAATGGGGGGGCACAGATACGCAGTATTTT; CDR3aa: CASSWGEWGGTDTQYF; j_gene: TRBJ2-3; d_gene: -; v_gene: TRBV28; abundance: -
CDR3nt: TGTGCCAGCAGCAACAAAAAAGGGGGCGAGGCCGTCGGGGAGCTGTTTTTT; CDR3aa: CASSNKKGGEAVGELFF; j_gene: TRBJ2-2; d_gene: TRBD1; v_gene: TRBV7-9; abundance: -
CDR3nt: TGTGCCAGCAGCGCCAACAATGAGCAGTTCTTC; CDR3aa: CASSANNEQFF; j_gene: TRBJ2-1; d_gene: -; v_gene: TRBV9; abundance: -
CDR3nt: TGTGCCAGCAGAGCAACTCAGGGGTACACCGGGGAGCTGTTTTTT; CDR3aa: CASRATQGYTGELFF; j_gene: TRBJ2-2; d_gene: -; v_gene: TRBV9; abundance: -
CDR3nt: TGTGCCAGCAGCCAAGGCGCTCCCATGAACACTGAAGCTTTCTTT; CDR3aa: CASSQGAPMNTEAFF; j_gene: TRBJ1-1; d_gene: -; v_gene: TRBV4-2; abundance: -
CDR3nt: TGTGCCGGAACTAGACAGGGGGGAACTGAAGCTTTCTTT; CDR3aa: CAGTRQGGTEAFF; j_gene: TRBJ1-1; d_gene: TRBD1; v_gene: TRBV30; abundance: -
CDR3nt: TGTGCCAGCAGCTTAGTAGGGGGCTCCAAAAACATTCAGTACTTC; CDR3aa: CASSLVGGSKNIQYF; j_gene: TRBJ2-4; d_gene: TRBD1; v_gene: TRBV11-2; abundance: -
CDR3nt: TGTGCCAGCAGCCAAGATTCGGGGGGTTCCTACAATGAGCAGTTCTTC; CDR3aa: CASSQDSGGSYNEQFF; j_gene: TRBJ2-1; d_gene: TRBD2; v_gene: TRBV4-2; abundance: -
CDR3nt: TGTGCCAGCAGTCCCGCAGGCTCCTACGAGCAGTACTTC; CDR3aa: CASSPAGSYEQYF; j_gene: TRBJ2-7; d_gene: -; v_gene: TRBV6-5; abundance: -
CDR3nt: TGCGCCAGCAGCCGCTTGCCAGGGGGATACGGGACAGGGGTGGAGACCCAGTACTTC; CDR3aa: CASSRLPGGYGTGVETQYF; j_gene: TRBJ2-5; d_gene: TRBD1; v_gene: TRBV4-1; abundance: once
CDR3nt: TGTGCAAGTCGCTATCAGGTTGGTCACACCTTC; CDR3aa: CASRYQVGHTF; j_gene: TRBJ1-2; d_gene: -; v_gene: TRBV12-2; abundance: -
CDR3nt: TGTGCCAGCAGGACACCCTTGGGGGGTAGCGGCTACACCTTC; CDR3aa: CASRTPLGGSGYTF; j_gene: TRBJ1-2; d_gene: -; v_gene: TRBV27; abundance: -
CDR3nt: TGTGCCAGTAGCAGAGACAGGGGGCGCGGAGAGACCCAGTACTTC; CDR3aa: CASSRDRGRGETQYF; j_gene: TRBJ2-5; d_gene: TRBD1; v_gene: TRBV19; abundance: -
CDR3nt: TGTGCCAGCAGCGTAGGGCGGGCCACAGATACGCAGTATTTT; CDR3aa: CASSVGRATDTQYF; j_gene: TRBJ2-3; d_gene: -; v_gene: TRBV9; abundance: few
CDR3nt: TGTGCCTGGAGTCCAGTAGTCCTAGATGGCTACACCTTC; CDR3aa: CAWSPVVLDGYTF; j_gene: TRBJ1-2; d_gene: -; v_gene: TRBV30; abundance: -
CDR3nt: TGTGCCAGCAGCTTGGGGAGGCGGGAAAAACTGTTTTTT; CDR3aa: CASSLGRREKLFF; j_gene: TRBJ1-4; d_gene: -; v_gene: TRBV5-6; abundance: -
CDR3nt: TGTGCCAGCAGCTCCCCTCCAGGGGATAACTATGGCTACACCTTC; CDR3aa: CASSSPPGDNYGYTF; j_gene: TRBJ1-2; d_gene: -; v_gene: TRBV7-3; abundance: -
CDR3nt: TGTGCCAGCAGCTTGGCGACAGGGCTGAACACTGAAGCTTTCTTT; CDR3aa: CASSLATGLNTEAFF; j_gene: TRBJ1-1; d_gene: TRBD1; v_gene: TRBV5-6; abundance: -
CDR3nt: TGTGCCAGCAGTTTACTGGGACAGGGGAACACTGAAGCTTTCTTT; CDR3aa: CASSLLGQGNTEAFF; j_gene: TRBJ1-1; d_gene: TRBD1; v_gene: TRBV27; abundance: -
CDR3nt: TGTGCCAGCAGCGATACACCGAACACTGAAGCTTTCTTT; CDR3aa: CASSDTPNTEAFF; j_gene: TRBJ1-1; d_gene: -; v_gene: TRBV5-4; abundance: -
CDR3nt: TGTGCCAGCAGCAGGGACAGTCCCCCCCTCGGGGAGCTGTTTTTT; CDR3aa: CASSRDSPPLGELFF; j_gene: TRBJ2-2; d_gene: TRBD1; v_gene: TRBV7-3; abundance: -
CDR3nt: TGTGCCAGTAGTATCTCTAGGTTGATAGGGGAGCTGTTTTTT; CDR3aa: CASSISRLIGELFF; j_gene: TRBJ2-2; d_gene: -; v_gene: TRBV19; abundance: few
CDR3nt: TGTGCCTGGAGTAGGACAGGGGGAAGCTATGGCTACACCTTC; CDR3aa: CAWSRTGGSYGYTF; j_gene: TRBJ1-2; d_gene: TRBD1; v_gene: TRBV30; abundance: -
CDR3nt: TGTGCCAGCGGGACAGGGGGTCTGGAGAGCAACGGCCTGACTTTC; CDR3aa: CASGTGGLESNGLTF; j_gene: TRBJ2-6; d_gene: TRBD1; v_gene: TRBV2; abundance: -
CDR3nt: TGTGCCAGCAGCGCAAGCGGGGGGGGCACCTACAATGAGCAGTTCTTC; CDR3aa: CASSASGGGTYNEQFF; j_gene: TRBJ2-1; d_gene: TRBD2; v_gene: TRBV9; abundance: -
CDR3nt: TGTGCCAGCAGCTTGAGGGGGTACGCTAATGAAAAACTGTTTTTT; CDR3aa: CASSLRGYANEKLFF; j_gene: TRBJ1-4; d_gene: -; v_gene: TRBV5-4; abundance: -
CDR3nt: TGCGCCAGCAGCCAAGACGACAGGGTCACAGATACGCAGTATTTT; CDR3aa: CASSQDDRVTDTQYF; j_gene: TRBJ2-3; d_gene: TRBD1; v_gene: TRBV4-3; abundance: -
CDR3nt: TGTGCCAGTAGCAGGGAGGGCACTGAAGCTTTCTTT; CDR3aa: CASSREGTEAFF; j_gene: TRBJ1-1; d_gene: -; v_gene: TRBV19; abundance: -
CDR3nt: TGTGCCAGCAGCCAGGAGGTGGCAAACAATGAGCAGTTCTTC; CDR3aa: CASSQEVANNEQFF; j_gene: TRBJ2-1; d_gene: -; v_gene: TRBV5-4; abundance: few